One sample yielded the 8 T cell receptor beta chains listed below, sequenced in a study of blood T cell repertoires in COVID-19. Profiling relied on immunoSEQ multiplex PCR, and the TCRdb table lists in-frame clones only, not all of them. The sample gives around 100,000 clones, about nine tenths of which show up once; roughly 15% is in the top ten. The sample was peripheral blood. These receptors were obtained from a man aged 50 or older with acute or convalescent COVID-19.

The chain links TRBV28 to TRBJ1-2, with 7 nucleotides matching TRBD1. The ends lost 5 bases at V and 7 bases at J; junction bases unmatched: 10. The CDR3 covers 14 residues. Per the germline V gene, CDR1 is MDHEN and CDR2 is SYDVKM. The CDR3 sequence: CASSTPTGAGGYTF. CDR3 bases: TGTGCCAGCAGTACGCCAACAGGGGCGGGTGGCTACACCTTC.

CDR3 DNA sequence: TGTGCCAGCAGTCAGGGACAGTTTAACTATGGCTACACCTTC. It is translated as CASSQGQFNYGYTF. The chain is built from TRBV6-5 and TRBJ1-2, with 7 bases matching TRBD1. The junction had 4 bases not matched to a gene; V was cut back by 5 bases and J by 1 base. The CDR3 sequence is 14 residues long. The germline gives CDR1 MNHEY, CDR2 SVGAGI.

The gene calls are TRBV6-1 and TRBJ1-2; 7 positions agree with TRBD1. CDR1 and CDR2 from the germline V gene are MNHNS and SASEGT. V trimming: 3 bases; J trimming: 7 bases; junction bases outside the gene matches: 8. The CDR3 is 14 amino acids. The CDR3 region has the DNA TGTGCCAGCAGTGAGAACAGGGGCTGGGGTGGCTACACCTTC. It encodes CASSENRGWGGYTF.

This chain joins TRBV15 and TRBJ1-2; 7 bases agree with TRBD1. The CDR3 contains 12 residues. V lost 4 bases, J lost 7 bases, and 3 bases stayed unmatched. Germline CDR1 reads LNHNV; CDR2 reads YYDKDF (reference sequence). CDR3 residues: CATSTDRAGYTF. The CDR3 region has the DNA TGTGCCACCAGCACCGACAGGGCTGGCTACACCTTC.

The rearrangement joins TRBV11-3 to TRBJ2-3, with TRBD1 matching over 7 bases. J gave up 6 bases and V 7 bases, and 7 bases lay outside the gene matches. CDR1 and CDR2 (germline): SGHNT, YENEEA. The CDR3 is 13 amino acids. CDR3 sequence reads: CASNPTGIDTQYF. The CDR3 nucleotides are TGTGCCAGCAACCCGACAGGGATTGATACGCAGTATTTT.

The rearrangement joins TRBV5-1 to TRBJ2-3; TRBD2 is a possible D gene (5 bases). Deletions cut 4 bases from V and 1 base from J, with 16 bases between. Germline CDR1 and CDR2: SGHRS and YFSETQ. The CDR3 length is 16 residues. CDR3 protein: CASSPGVAFGTDTQYF. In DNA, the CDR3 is TGCGCCAGCAGCCCCGGAGTAGCGTTCGGCACAGATACGCAGTATTTT. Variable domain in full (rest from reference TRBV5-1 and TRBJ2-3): KAGVTQTPRYLIKTRGQQVTLSCSPISGHRSVSWYQQTPGQGLQFLFEYFSETQRNKGNFPGRFSGRQFSNSRSEMNVSTLELGDSALYLCASSPGVAFGTDTQYFGPGTRLTVL.

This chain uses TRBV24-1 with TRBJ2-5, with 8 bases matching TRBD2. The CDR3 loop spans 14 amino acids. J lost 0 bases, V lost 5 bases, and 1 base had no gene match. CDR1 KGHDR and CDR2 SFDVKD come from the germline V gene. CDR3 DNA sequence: TGTGCCACCAGTGTAGCGGGGAACCAAGAGACCCAGTACTTC. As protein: CATSVAGNQETQYF.

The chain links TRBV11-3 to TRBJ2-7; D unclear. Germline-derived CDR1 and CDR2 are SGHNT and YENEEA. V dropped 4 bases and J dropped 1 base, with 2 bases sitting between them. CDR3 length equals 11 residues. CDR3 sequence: CASSSSYEQYF. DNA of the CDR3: TGTGCCAGCAGCTCATCCTACGAGCAGTACTTC.